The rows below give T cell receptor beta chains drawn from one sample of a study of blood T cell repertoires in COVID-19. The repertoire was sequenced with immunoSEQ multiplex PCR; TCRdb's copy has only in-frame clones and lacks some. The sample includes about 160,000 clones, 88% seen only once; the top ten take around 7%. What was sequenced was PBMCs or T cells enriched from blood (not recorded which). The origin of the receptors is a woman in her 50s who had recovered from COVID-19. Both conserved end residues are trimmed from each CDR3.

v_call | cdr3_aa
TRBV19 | ASTQGPGNTIY
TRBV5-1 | ASTQGETETQY
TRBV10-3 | AISESRDSKNYGYT
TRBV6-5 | ASSYGQGVRITEAF
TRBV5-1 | ASSPTPGGKNTEAF
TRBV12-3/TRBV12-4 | ASSPTSDSGF
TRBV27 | ASSPSRSPNQPQH
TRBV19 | ASSIGPGEYPYEAF
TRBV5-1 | ASSAGQGVSYNSPLH
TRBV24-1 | ATHTGQANQPQH
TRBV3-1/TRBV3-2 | ASSQPLGTALPEAF
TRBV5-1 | ASSRQGDNEKLF
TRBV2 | ASSGQGYEQY
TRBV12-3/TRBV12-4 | ASSPREDTQY
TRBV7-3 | ASSPGVGNEQY
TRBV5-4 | ASSGQVLTVMEKLF
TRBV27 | ATPKEKLF
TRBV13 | ASSLGQGYEQY
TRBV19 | ASSFGDTKWGYEQY
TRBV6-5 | ASRQAGGKGQAF
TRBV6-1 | ASRDRGQTDTQY
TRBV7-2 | ASSLDGGEQY
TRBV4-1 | AAGNSGANVLT
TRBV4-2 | ASSQPGQAPEQF
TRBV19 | ASSIGMTPNYGYT
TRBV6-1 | ASSDRQAGNTGELF
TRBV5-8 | ASSTGFTETQY